This T cell receptor beta chain stems from a study of shared clonotypes between healthy human individuals. Study overall: CD4 naive and memory got three plates each, CD8 naive two, CD8 memory one. Study-wide points: What rarefaction showed was incomplete sorted-subset sequencing despite large depth.

Germline CDR1 DFQATT, CDR2 SNEGSKA (reference sequence). The V end was cut by 6 bases, the J end by 5 bases, with 10 bases between. CDR3 size: 11 residues. Points on this clone: Its antigen is not identified.

Original processing methods: Junction-only sequences without quality scores were provided by ImmunoSEQ, so filtering was different. Measured with immunoSEQ multiplex PCR; TCRdb has only the in-frame clones, and not every one. The V and J calls and the clone size are those of that table, but D and trimming were determined from the DNA. The sample yields about 2 million clones, around 96% seen once. Naive CD8 cells, CD45RO-negative and positively selected for CCR7, excluded terminally differentiated effector memory CD45RA+ cells. The sequence derives from a man aged 18-30 years in good health. The V call is TRBV20-1, the J call TRBJ2-5; D assignment may be TRBD1 or TRBD2 (5 bases each). Sequenced: naive CD8+ T cells sorted from blood. CDR3 residues: CSAGTAETQYF. The CDR3 nucleotides are TGCAGTGCCGGGACGGCCGAGACCCAGTACTTC.